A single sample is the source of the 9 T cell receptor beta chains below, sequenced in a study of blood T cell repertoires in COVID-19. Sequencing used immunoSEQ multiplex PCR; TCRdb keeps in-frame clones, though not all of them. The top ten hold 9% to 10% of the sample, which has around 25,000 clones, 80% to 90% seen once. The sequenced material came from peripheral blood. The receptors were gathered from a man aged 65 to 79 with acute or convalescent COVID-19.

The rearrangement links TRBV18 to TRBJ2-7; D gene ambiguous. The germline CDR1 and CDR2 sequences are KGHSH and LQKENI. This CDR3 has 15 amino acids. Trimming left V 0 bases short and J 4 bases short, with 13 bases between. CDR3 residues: CASSPPGRLLYEQYF. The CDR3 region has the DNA TGTGCCAGCTCACCACCTGGCAGGCTATTATACGAGCAGTACTTC.

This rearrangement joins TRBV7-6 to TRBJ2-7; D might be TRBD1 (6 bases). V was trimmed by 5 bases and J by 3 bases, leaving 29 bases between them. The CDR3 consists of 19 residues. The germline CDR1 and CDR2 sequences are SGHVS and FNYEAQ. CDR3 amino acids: CASSPRSPGHPTQFYEQYF. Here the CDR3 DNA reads TGTGCCAGCAGCCCCAGATCTCCGGGACATCCTACCCAATTCTACGAGCAGTACTTC. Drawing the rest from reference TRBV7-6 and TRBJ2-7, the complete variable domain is GAGVSQSPRYKVTKRGQDVALRCDPISGHVSLYWYRQALGQGPEFLTYFNYEAQQDKSGLPNDRFSAERPEGSISTLTIQRTEQRDSAMYRCASSPRSPGHPTQFYEQYFGPGTRLTVT.

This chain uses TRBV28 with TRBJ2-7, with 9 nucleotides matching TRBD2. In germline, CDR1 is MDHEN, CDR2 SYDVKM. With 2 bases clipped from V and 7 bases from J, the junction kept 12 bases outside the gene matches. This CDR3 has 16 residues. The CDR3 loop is CASSLKFRGGAREQYF. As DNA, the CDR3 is TGTGCCAGCAGTTTAAAATTCCGCGGGGGGGCGCGGGAGCAGTACTTC.

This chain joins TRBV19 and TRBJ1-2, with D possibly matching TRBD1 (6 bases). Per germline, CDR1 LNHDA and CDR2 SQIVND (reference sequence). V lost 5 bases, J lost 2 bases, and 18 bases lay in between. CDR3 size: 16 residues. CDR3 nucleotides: TGTGCCAGTAGTCAACGGACAGAGAAATTCAACTATGGCTACACCTTC. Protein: CASSQRTEKFNYGYTF.

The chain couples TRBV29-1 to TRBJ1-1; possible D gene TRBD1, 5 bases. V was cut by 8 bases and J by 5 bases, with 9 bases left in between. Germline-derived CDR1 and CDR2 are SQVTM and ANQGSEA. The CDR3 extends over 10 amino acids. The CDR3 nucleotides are TGCAGCTCCAGGGAAACTGAAGCTTTCTTT. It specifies CSSRETEAFF.

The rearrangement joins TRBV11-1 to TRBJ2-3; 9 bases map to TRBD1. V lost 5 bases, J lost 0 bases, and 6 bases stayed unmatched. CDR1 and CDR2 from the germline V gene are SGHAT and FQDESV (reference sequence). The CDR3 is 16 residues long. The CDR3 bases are TGTGCCAGCAGCCCGGGACAGGGAACTAGCACAGATACGCAGTATTTT. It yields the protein CASSPGQGTSTDTQYF.

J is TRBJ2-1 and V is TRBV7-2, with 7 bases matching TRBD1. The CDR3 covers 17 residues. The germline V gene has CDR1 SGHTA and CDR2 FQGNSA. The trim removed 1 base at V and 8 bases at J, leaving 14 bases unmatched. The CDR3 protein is CASSLVSPGQFSHEQFF. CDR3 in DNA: TGTGCCAGCAGCTTAGTATCTCCGGGACAGTTCTCTCATGAGCAGTTCTTC.

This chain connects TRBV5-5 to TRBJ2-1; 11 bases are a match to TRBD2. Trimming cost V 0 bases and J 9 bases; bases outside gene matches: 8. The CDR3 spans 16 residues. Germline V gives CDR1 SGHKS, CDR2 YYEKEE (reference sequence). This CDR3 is CASSLGLAGGLGEQFF. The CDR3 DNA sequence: TGTGCCAGCAGCTTGGGATTAGCGGGGGGGCTAGGTGAGCAGTTCTTC.

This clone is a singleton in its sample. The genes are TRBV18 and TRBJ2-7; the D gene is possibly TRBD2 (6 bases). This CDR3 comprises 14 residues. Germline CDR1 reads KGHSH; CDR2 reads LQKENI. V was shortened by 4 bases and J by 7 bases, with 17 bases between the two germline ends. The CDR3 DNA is TGTGCCAGCTCACTTAAGGGACTGGCGGGAGAGCAGTACTTC. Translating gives CASSLKGLAGEQYF.